This TCR beta chain was obtained from a study of chemoradiotherapy in HPV16-positive cancers (dated by TCRdb to the early 2020s). At the level of the whole study: Using functional T-cell assays on cells from two HPV16-positive patients, the researchers defined candidate HPV-specific T-cell clones and common TCR motifs. The study asked whether T-cell immunity against the HPV oncoproteins E6 and E7 changes during chemoradiotherapy and whether it affects survival. TCR repertoires from roughly 93 patients with HPV-related cancers were then used to track the candidate HPV-specific TCRs and motifs.

Points the paper makes about the study in general: The functional definition of HPV-specific T cells was derived from only a couple of HPV16-positive patients, and the survival association was reported for HPV16-positive patients. Expansion of candidate HPV-specific clones and E7-related TCR motifs was observed in the tumor microenvironment during treatment, whereas no such expansion was observed for non-HPV-specific T cells. Improved recurrence-free survival in HPV16-positive patients was associated with expansion of HPV-responsive T cells during chemoradiotherapy.

The library was built by means of the immunoSEQ multiplex PCR assay. TCRdb limited this immuneACCESS table to in-frame rearrangements with V and J called. A share of clones is missing; checked studies link under half to unresolved V genes, and the rest is unexplained. The sample table contains tens of thousands of clones; only one count was recorded for just over 90% of them. About a fifth of the sample is taken by the ten largest. A remark on this clone: The antigen it recognizes is unknown. Within one base of it there is no much larger clone, and no base qualities were kept.

The CDR3 runs 12 amino acids, cysteine and phenylalanine included. CDR3 DNA is the only sequence kept; it has 36 bases, read in frame from the first base. Trimming takes 0 bases from V and 7 bases from J, and the germline ends sit 7 bases apart. In the germline V gene (reference sequence), CDR1 corresponds to SGHNT and CDR2 to YYREEE. Repertoires were sampled repeatedly over the course of chemoradiotherapy so that clonal expansion in the tumor microenvironment could be followed. The TCR originated in a human donor with HPV-associated anogenital cancer. The sequencing used blood, collected from a patient who underwent chemoradiotherapy. The chain is encoded by TRBV5-4 joined to TRBJ1-1, with no confident D gene call. For the CDR3, the sequence is CASSLGADEAFF. DNA sequence: TGTGCCAGCAGCTTGGGGGCAGATGAAGCTTTCTTT.